This TCR beta chain was documented in a study of blood T cell repertoires in COVID-19. TCRdb's table, derived via immunoSEQ multiplex PCR, lists solely in-frame clones and lacks some. The repertoire holds more than 95,000 clones, roughly 90% seen once, with 7.6% in the top ten. The CDR3 is 14 amino acids. Germline V gene lookup returns CDR1 SGDLS and CDR2 YYNGEE. With 3 bases clipped from V and 0 bases from J, the junction kept 2 bases outside the gene matches. The chain joins TRBV9 to TRBJ2-7; TRBD2 matches at 8 bases. What was sequenced was peripheral blood. This TCR derives from a man aged 45 to 65 with acute or convalescent COVID-19. DNA of the CDR3: TGTGCCAGCAGCGCCGGGACTAGCTCCTACGAGCAGTACTTC. Translating gives CASSAGTSSYEQYF.